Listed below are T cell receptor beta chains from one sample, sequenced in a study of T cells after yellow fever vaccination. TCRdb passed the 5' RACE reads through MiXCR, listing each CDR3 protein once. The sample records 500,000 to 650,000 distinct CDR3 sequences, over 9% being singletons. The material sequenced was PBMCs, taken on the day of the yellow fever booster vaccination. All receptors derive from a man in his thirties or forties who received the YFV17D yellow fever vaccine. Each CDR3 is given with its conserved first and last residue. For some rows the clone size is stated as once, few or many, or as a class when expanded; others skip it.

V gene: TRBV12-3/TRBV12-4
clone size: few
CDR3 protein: CASSFGRTETQYF

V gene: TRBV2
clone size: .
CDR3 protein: CASSEELPETRYF

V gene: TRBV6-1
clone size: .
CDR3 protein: CASSVNLANGELFF

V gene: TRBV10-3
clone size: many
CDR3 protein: CAIRGQGAHEQYF

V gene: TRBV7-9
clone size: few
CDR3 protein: CASSTTVEVEAFF

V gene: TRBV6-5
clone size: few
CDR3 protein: CASSYSTGTSVYTQYF

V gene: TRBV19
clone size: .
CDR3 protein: CASSIGGLDTQYF

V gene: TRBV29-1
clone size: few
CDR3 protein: CSVTGETQYF

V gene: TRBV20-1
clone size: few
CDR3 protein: CSANRGMNTEAFF

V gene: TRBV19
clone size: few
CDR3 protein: CASTGRSSGNTIYF

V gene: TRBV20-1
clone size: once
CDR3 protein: CSARDLWASGGHSYNEQFF

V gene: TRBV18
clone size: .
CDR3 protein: CASSPEGGPAKNIQYF

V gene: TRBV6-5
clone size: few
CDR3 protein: CASSYPNSGTGGKTQYF

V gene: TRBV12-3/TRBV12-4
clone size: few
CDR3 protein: CASSPSGTEFYNEQFF

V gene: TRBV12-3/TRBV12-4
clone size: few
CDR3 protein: CASSITGVEESYNEQFF

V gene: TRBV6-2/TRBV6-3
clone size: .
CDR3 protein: CASSYDQGSSYEQYF

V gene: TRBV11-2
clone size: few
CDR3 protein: CASSFLGQSTDTQYF

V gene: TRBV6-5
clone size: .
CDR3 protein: CASSYSDRVQGYTF

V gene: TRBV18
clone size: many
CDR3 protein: CASSGGTGSIEQYF

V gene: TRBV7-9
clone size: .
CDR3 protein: CASSLSQGPELFF

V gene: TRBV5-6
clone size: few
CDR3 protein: CASSRFEEAFF

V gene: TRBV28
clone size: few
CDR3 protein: CASETGQLQPQHF

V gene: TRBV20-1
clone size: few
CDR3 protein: CSARHYTEAFF

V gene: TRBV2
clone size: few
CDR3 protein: CASSHRGGDLGEQFF

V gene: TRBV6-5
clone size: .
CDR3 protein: CASSYGSGALQETQYF

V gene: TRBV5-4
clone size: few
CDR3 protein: CASSSDPGLAGDPDTQYF

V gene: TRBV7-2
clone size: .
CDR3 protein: CASSLVARGGELFF

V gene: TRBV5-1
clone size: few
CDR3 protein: CASSLGVGGYNEQFF

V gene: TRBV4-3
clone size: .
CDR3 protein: CASSQDPAWAYTGELFF

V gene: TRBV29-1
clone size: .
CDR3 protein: CSGQDPGPPPEAFF

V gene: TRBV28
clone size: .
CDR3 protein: CASSYPVDRGLSTDTQYF

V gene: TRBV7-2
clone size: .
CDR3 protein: CASRMNQANEAFF

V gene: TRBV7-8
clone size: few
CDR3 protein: CASNPGQGYEQYF

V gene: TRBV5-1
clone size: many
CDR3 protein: CASSLTDSGANVLTF

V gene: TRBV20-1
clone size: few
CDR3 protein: CSADTRSENIQYF

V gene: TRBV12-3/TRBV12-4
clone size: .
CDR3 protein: CASRGFVEQYF

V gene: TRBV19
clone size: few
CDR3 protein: CASSPMPPRVNTEAFF

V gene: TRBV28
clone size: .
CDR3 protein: CASSLSEGREQFF

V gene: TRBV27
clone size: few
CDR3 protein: CASRLDRSPLHF

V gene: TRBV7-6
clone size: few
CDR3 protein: CASSRNRGTDTQYF

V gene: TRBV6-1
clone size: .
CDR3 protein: CASSGLGQSYEQYF

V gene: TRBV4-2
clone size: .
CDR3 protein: CASSHEDSREQFF